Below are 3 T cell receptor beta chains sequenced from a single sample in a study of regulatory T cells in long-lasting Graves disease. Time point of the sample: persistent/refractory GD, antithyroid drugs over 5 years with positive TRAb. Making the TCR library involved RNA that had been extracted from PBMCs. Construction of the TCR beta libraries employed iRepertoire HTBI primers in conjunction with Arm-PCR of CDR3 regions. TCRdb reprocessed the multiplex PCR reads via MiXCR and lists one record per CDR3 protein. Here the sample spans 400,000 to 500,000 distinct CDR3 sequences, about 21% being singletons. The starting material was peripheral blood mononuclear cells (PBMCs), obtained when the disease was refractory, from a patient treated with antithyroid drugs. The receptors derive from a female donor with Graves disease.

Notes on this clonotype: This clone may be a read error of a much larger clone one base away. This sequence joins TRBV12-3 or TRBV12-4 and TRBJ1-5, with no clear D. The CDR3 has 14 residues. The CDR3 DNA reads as TGTGCCAGCAGTGTCCGGGGAAGCAATCGGCCCCAGCATTTT. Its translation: CASSVRGSNRPQHF.

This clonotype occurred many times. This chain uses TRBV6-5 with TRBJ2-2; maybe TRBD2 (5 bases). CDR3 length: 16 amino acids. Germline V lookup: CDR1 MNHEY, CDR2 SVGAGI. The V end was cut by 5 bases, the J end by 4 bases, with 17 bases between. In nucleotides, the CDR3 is TGTGCCAGCAGTCACTTACTAGATTGGTTCACCGGGGAGCTGTTTTTT. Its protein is CASSHLLDWFTGELFF.

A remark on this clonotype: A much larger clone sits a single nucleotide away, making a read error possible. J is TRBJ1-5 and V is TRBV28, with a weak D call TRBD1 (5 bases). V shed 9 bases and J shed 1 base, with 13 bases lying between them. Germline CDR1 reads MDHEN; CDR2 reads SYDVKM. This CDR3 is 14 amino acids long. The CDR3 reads CASPYGDSNQPQHF. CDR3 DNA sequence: TGTGCCAGTCCCTATGGGGACAGCAATCAGCCCCAGCATTTT.